This TCR beta chain was documented in a study of T cell responses to AZD1222 COVID-19 vaccine. Study results and caveats: The study found vaccine-associated CD4 TCRs spanning spike, dominant at 160-218 and 743-854. Per reports, nearly half of all spike-specific TCRs target regions that are unmutated in variants. Once two AZD1222 doses were given, Spike-specific TCR breadth and depth went up. The repertoires were collected only after the peak T cell response.

The repertoire was sequenced with immunoSEQ multiplex PCR; TCRdb's copy has only in-frame clones and lacks some. The top ten hold around 20% of the sample, which has 100,000 to 150,000 clones, under 90% seen once. On this clone itself: The antigen remains undetermined.

Looked up from germline, CDR1 is MNHNS and CDR2 is SASEGT. With 2 bases removed from V and 6 bases from J, the gap between germline ends came to 11 bases. The CDR3 consists of 15 residues. Here the sequenced sample was peripheral blood, taken on day 0 of AZD1222 vaccination. J is TRBJ1-6 and V is TRBV6-1; D call uncertain. This sequence was found in an adult in good health. CDR3 sequence reads: CASSEHGPLNSPLHF. CDR3 bases: TGTGCCAGCAGTGAACACGGTCCTCTTAATTCACCCCTCCACTTT.